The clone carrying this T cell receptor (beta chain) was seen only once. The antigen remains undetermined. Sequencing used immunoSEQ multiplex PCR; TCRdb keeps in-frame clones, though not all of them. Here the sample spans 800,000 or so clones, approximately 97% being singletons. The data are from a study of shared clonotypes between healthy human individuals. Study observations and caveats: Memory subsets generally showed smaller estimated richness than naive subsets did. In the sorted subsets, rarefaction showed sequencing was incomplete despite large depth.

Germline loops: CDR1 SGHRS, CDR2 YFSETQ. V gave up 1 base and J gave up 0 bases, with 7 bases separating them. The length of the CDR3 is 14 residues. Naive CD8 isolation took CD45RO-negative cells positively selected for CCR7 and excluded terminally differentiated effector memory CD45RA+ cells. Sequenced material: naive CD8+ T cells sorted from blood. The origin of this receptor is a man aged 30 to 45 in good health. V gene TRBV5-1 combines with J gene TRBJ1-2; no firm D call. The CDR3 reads CASSLSTSNYGYTF. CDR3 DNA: TGCGCCAGCAGCTTGTCCACATCTAACTATGGCTACACCTTC.